This T cell receptor beta chain was captured by sequencing in a study of blood T cell repertoires in COVID-19. The overall study: Sites in the United States, Italy and Spain provided acute and convalescent COVID-19 samples. From T cells, B-cell-depleted T cells, or PBMCs came the material, which was cDNA or gDNA.

Study processing details: Amplification of reference gene primers was used by the study to estimate nucleated cell counts. Using immunoSEQ multiplex PCR, the repertoire was profiled, and TCRdb retains in-frame clones only, with some absent. V and J calls and clone size are as listed in that table; D and trimming were resolved from the DNA. The table has about 87,000 clones, around 90% seen once. The CDR3 spans 17 residues, counting both ends. Comment on this clone: The DNA is left out, because the CDR3 cannot be placed on it with certainty; the CDR3 is given as TCRdb lists it.

The sequencing sample was made of peripheral blood. The receptor's source is a man aged 40-55 years with acute or convalescent COVID-19. The gene calls are TRBV21-1 and TRBJ2-5; the tabulated D call, TRBD2, remains unverified against the DNA. TRBV21-1 is given as a pseudogene. CDR3: CASSKWAKGSGRKTQYF.